This T cell receptor beta chain came from a study of blood T cell repertoires in COVID-19. Measured with immunoSEQ multiplex PCR; TCRdb has only the in-frame clones, and not every one. The table includes about 370,000 clones, around 87% detected once. This clone was picked up one time. A Seattle source enrolled patients during active infection and followed them longitudinally. V dropped 7 bases and J dropped 1; count of bases not matched to a gene: 3. Germline CDR1 reads KGHDR; CDR2 reads SFDVKD. This CDR3 is 14 amino acids long. This TCR derives from a woman aged 30 to 39 with COVID-19, enrolled during active disease. Source material: peripheral blood. This rearrangement joins TRBV24-1 to TRBJ1-1, with 9 positions matching TRBD1. The CDR3 here is CATRDRGSNTEAFF. The CDR3, as DNA: TGTGCCACCAGGGACAGGGGCTCGAACACTGAAGCTTTCTTT.